This T cell receptor (beta chain) came from a study of blood T cell repertoires in COVID-19. Overall study: Samples of COVID-19 (acute and convalescent) were obtained from the United States, Italy and Spain. Nucleic acid was either cDNA or gDNA, and it came from T cells, B-cell-depleted T cells, or PBMCs.

V shed 1 base and J shed 6 bases, with 10 bases lying between them. Germline lookup yields CDR1 SGHTA and CDR2 FQGTGA. CDR3 length equals 13 residues. Original handling: The assay estimated nucleated cells by amplifying reference gene primers. Sequencing was performed with immunoSEQ multiplex PCR; in TCRdb, only in-frame clones are kept and a portion is missing. V and J calls and clone size are given by that table; D and trimming were obtained from the DNA. The sample includes about 320,000 clones, 70% to 90% of them seen just once. This clone has just a few counts. The TCR originated in a human donor in a cohort sampled during active COVID-19. The specimen was peripheral blood. V gene TRBV7-3 combines with J gene TRBJ2-7, with a tentative D call TRBD2 (6 bases). CDR3 bases: TGTGCCAGCAGCTTAATGCGGGACGGCGAGCAGTACTTC. This translates into CASSLMRDGEQYF.